This T cell receptor delta chain came from a study of Vδ1+ human thymocytes. Study-wide findings and caveats: Bulk data may be misread because of unexpected Vdelta2 sequences. Around 20% of thymic delta-chain sequences were Vdelta2, with few Vdelta3, unlike blood Vdelta1+ controls. In the thymus, TRG and TRD repertoires looked highly polyclonal with Gaussian CDR3 lengths.

The template was reverse-transcribed extracted RNA. Multiplex PCR used pooled V-gene forward primers and a constant-region reverse primer to amplify CDR3s. TCRdb re-called clones from the multiplex PCR reads using CATT. The top ten clones hold 0.8% to 1% of a sample with tens of thousands of delta-chain clones, over 7% of them seen once. This clone was observed a few times. Its target is unknown. This CDR3 spans 15 amino acids. Germline assignment: CDR1 TSWWSYY and CDR2 QGS. Losses at the gene ends were 2 bases for V and 8 bases for J; bases not matched to a gene: 10. Sequenced input: Vdelta1+ gamma-delta thymocytes from the thymus. As to subset: FACS-sorted CD3+ TCRalphabeta- TCRVdelta1+ TCRVdelta2- thymocytes. The chain employs TRDV1 and TRDJ1, with 8 bases matching TRDD3. This TCR derives from a child younger than two who had congenital heart surgery. The CDR3 DNA sequence: TGTGCTCTTGGGGAAATTTTGGGGGATCCCGCGAAACTCATCTTT. Protein product: CALGEILGDPAKLIF.